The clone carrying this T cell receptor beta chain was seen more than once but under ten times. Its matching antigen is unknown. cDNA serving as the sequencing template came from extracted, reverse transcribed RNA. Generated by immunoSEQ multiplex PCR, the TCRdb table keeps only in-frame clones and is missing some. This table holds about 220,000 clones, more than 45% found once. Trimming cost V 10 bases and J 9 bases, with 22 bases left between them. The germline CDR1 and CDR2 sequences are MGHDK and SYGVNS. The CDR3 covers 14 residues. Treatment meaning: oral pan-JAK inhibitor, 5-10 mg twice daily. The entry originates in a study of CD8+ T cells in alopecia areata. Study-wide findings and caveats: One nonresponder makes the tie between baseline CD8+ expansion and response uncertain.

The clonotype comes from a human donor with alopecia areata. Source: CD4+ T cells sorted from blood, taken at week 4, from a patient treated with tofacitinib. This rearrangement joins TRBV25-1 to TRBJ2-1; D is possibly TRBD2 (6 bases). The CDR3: CATWGGPLFGEQFF. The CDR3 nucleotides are TGTGCCACCTGGGGAGGCCCACTCTTCGGTGAGCAGTTCTTC.